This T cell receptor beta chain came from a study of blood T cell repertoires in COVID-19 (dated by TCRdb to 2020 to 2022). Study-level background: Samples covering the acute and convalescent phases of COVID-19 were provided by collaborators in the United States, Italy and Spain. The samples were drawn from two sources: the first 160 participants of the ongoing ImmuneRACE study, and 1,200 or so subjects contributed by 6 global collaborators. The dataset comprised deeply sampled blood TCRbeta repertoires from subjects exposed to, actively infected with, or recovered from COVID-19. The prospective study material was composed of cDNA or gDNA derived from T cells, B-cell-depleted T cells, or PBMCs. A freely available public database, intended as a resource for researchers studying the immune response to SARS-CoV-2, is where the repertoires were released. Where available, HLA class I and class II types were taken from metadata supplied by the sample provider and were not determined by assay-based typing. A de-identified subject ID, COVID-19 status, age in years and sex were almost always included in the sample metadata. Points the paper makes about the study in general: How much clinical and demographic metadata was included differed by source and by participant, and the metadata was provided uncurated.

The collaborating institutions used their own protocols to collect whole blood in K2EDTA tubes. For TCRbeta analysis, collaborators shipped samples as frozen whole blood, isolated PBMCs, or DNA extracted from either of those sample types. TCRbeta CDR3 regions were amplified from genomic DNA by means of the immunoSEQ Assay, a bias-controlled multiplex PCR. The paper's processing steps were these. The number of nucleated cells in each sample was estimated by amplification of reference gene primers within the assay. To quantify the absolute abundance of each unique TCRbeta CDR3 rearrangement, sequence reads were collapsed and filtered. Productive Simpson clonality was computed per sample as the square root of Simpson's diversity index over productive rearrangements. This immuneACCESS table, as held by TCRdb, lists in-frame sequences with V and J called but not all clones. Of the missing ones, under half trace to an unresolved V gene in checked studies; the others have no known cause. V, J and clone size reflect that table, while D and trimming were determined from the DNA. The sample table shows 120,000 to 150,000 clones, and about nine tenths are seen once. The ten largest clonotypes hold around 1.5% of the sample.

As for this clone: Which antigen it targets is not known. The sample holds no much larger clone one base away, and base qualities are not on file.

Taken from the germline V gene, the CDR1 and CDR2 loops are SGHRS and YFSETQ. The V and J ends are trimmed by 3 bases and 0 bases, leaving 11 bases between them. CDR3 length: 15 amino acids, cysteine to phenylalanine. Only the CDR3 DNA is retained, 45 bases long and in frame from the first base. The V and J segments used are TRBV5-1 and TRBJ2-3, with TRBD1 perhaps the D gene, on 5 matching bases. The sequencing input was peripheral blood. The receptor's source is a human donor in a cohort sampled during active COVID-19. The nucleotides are TGCGCCAGCAGCTCTCGGACATCTAGCACAGATACGCAGTATTTT. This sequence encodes CASSSRTSSTDTQYF.